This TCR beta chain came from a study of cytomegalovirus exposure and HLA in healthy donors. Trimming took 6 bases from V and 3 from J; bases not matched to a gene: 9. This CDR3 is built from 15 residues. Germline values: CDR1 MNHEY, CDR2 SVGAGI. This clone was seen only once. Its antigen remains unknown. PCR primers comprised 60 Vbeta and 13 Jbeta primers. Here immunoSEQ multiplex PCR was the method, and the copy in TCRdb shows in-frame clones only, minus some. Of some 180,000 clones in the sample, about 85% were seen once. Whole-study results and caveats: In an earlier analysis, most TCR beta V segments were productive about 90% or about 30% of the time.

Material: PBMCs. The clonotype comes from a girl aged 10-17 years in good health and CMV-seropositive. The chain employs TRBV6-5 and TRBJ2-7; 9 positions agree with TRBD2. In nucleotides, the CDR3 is TGTGCCAGCAGCTCCGCCTCGACTAGCGGCTACGAGCAGTACTTC. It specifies CASSSASTSGYEQYF.